The T cell receptor (beta chain) described here comes from a study of blood T cell repertoires in COVID-19. Original data processing: Amplification of reference gene primers provided the estimated nucleated cell counts. Method: immunoSEQ multiplex PCR; TCRdb's copy keeps in-frame clones and lacks some. V, J and clone size are taken as reported in that table, and D and trimming were inferred from the DNA itself. Here the sample spans approximately 130,000 clones, around 80% being singletons. Per germline, CDR1 SGDLS and CDR2 YYNGEE. CDR3 size: 17 residues. V was pared by 0 bases and J by 2 bases, with 15 bases between.

Sequencing was performed on peripheral blood. The chain is built from TRBV9 and TRBJ2-1; D may be TRBD1 (5 bases). This clonotype was sampled from a human donor in a cohort sampled during active COVID-19. The chain's CDR3 is CASSVGVAGLAYNEQFF. CDR3 sequence (DNA): TGTGCCAGCAGCGTAGGCGTAGCAGGGCTAGCCTACAATGAGCAGTTCTTC. Together with reference TRBV9 and TRBJ2-1, the CDR3 gives the full variable domain: DSGVTQTPKHLITATGQRVTLRCSPRSGDLSVYWYQQSLDQGLQFLIQYYNGEERAKGNILERFSAQQFPDLHSELNLSSLELGDSALYFCASSVGVAGLAYNEQFFGPGTRLTVL.